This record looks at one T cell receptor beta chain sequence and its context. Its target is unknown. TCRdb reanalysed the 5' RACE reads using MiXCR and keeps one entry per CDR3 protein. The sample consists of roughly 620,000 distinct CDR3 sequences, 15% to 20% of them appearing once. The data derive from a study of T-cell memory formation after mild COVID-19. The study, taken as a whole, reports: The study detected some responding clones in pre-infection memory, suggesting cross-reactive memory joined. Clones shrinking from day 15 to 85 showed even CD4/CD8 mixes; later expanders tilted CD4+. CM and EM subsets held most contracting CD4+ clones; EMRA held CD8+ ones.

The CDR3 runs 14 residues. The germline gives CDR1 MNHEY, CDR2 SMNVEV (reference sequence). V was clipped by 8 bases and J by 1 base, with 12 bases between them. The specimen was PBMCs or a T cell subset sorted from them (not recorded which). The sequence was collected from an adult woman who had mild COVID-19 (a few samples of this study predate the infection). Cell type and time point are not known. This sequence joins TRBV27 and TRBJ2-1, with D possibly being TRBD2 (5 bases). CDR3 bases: TGTGCCAGCCGGACCGTAGCGTCCTACAATGAGCAGTTCTTC. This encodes CASRTVASYNEQFF.